This record looks at one T cell receptor beta chain sequence and its context. Antigen unknown. This entry is derived from a study of identical twins' blood T cells. Turning to the study itself: Around 50 million reads covered about 6 alpha-chain and about 6 beta-chain libraries. General study points: Environmental influences on twin similarity could not be excluded.

Trimming cost V 4 bases and J 0 bases, with 10 bases left between them. The germline gives CDR1 LNHDA, CDR2 SQIVND (reference sequence). The CDR3 is 15 residues long. TCR cDNA libraries were made from RNA using a previously described, modified protocol. MiXCR, applied by TCRdb to the 5' RACE reads, yields one record per CDR3 protein. The table shows fewer than 450,000 distinct CDR3 sequences, with 28% occurring only once. Three pairs of healthy female monozygous twins were the donors. The chain employs TRBV19 and TRBJ1-5; D is unresolved. Sequencing input: PBMCs. This receptor was identified in a woman aged 18 to 55 in good health. As DNA, the CDR3 is TGTGCCAGTAGTACAGCCGTGGGTAGCAATCAGCCCCAGCATTTT. Amino acids: CASSTAVGSNQPQHF.